This entry lists 10 T cell receptor beta chains sequenced from one sample in a study of blood T cells in healthy people across ages. Using a J-beta primer mix together with a sample-barcoded 5' primer, a second PCR was run for 7 to 11 cycles. TCRdb reprocessed the 5' RACE reads via MiXCR and lists one record per CDR3 protein. The repertoire holds 1.5 million to 2 million distinct CDR3 sequences, with about 50% as singletons. The sequenced sample was blood. These receptors were taken from a woman aged 40 to 55 in good health.

As for this clonotype: An end of the junction differs from the germline gene, which may be a read error. V usage is TRBV28 and J usage is TRBJ1-6; the match to TRBD1 covers 9 bases. This CDR3 contains 18 residues. Germline CDR1 and CDR2: MDHEN and SYDVKM. The CDR3 DNA reads as TGTGCCAGCAGTTTATCGGCGGGACAGGGAGGGTATAATTCACCCCCCCACTTT. This translates into CASSLSAGQGGYNSPPHF. Looking up the rest from reference TRBV28 and TRBJ1-6 gives the full variable domain: DVKVTQSSRYLVKRTGEKVFLECVQDMDHENMFWYRQDPGLGLRLIYFSYDVKMKEKGDIPEGYSVSREKKERFSLILESASTNQTSMYLCASSLSAGQGGYNSPPHFGNGTRLTVT.

This clonotype was detected only once. The chain combines TRBV29-1 with TRBJ2-1; no firm D call. The CDR3 totals 14 residues. The V and J ends lost 6 bases and 5 bases respectively, with 17 bases between them. Germline CDR1 and CDR2: SQVTM and ANQGSEA. The CDR3 coding sequence is TGCAGCGTGGGTGGGCGCGGACGAAACAATGAGCAGTTCTTC. Its translation: CSVGGRGRNNEQFF.

This clonotype was observed a handful of times. This sequence joins TRBV20-1 and TRBJ2-3; TRBD2 aligns across 9 bases. The V segment lost 0 bases and the J segment 9 bases; nucleotides outside the gene matches: 7. The germline V gene encodes CDR1 DFQATT and CDR2 SNEGSKA (reference sequence). This CDR3 is 14 amino acids long. The CDR3 coding sequence is TGCAGTGCTAGAGATCCAGCGGGGGGACAAACGCAGTATTTT. This gives the protein CSARDPAGGQTQYF.

This clonotype was recorded a few times. The chain joins TRBV20-1 to TRBJ2-5; D gene unclear. V lost 2 bases and J 4 bases, leaving 5 bases between the germline ends. CDR1 DFQATT and CDR2 SNEGSKA come from the germline V gene (reference sequence). The CDR3 loop spans 11 amino acids. The CDR3, as DNA: TGCAGTGCTAGACTCTCAGAGACCCAGTACTTC. It is translated as CSARLSETQYF.

This clonotype was seen a handful of times. CDR3 bases: TGTGCCAGCAGTGAACTCGGGACAGGGTTGCACCAAGAGACCCAGTACTTC. This sequence encodes CASSELGTGLHQETQYF. V is TRBV25-1 and J is TRBJ2-5, with 9 nucleotides matching TRBD1. Germline values: CDR1 MGHDK, CDR2 SYGVNS. Trimming cost V 2 bases and J 0 bases; bases outside gene matches: 7. CDR3 length: 17 amino acids.

The chain joins TRBV28 to TRBJ1-5; tentative D call: TRBD1 (5 bases). Trimming cost V 2 bases and J 2 bases, with 13 bases left between them. This CDR3 is 16 amino acids long. The germline V gene encodes CDR1 MDHEN and CDR2 SYDVKM. The CDR3: CASSLGVGPGNQPQHF. In nucleotides, the CDR3 is TGTGCCAGCAGTTTAGGCGTGGGGCCGGGCAATCAGCCCCAGCATTTT.

This clonotype occurred many times. The chain has TRBV7-2 and TRBJ1-2; no clear D. This CDR3 contains 14 residues. The germline V gene encodes CDR1 SGHTA and CDR2 FQGNSA. The V gene lost 1 base and the J gene lost 2 bases, with 8 bases spanning the gap. CDR3 DNA sequence: TGTGCCAGCAGCTTAGTACTGCAAAACTATGGCTACACCTTC. It translates to CASSLVLQNYGYTF.

The gene calls are TRBV6-1 and TRBJ2-3; no reliable D call. V was clipped by 6 bases and J by 4 bases, with 23 bases between them. The germline V gene encodes CDR1 MNHNS and CDR2 SASEGT. The length of the CDR3 is 17 residues. CDR3 loop: CASRADFGRKKADTQYF. The CDR3 DNA is TGTGCCAGCAGAGCCGACTTTGGCAGGAAAAAAGCAGATACGCAGTATTTT.

DNA for the CDR3: TGTGCCAGCAGAGCCCGGGGACGCGTACGGACCCGTAATGAAAAACTGTTTTTT. This translates into CASRARGRVRTRNEKLFF. The rearrangement links TRBV28 to TRBJ1-4; maybe TRBD1 (5 bases). CDR1 is MDHEN, CDR2 SYDVKM, per germline. V lost 6 bases, J lost 4 bases, and 24 bases lay in between. This CDR3 region has 18 residues.

The V call is TRBV7-9, the J call TRBJ1-1, with 11 bases matching TRBD1. This CDR3 region has 15 residues. V shed 3 bases and J 7 bases; nucleotides not matched to a gene: 7. CDR1 is SEHNR and CDR2 is FQNEAQ in the germline V gene (reference sequence). Written as DNA, the CDR3 is TGTGCCAGCAGCTTGGGGGGACAGGGGGGGATTGAAGCTTTCTTT. Its protein is CASSLGGQGGIEAFF.